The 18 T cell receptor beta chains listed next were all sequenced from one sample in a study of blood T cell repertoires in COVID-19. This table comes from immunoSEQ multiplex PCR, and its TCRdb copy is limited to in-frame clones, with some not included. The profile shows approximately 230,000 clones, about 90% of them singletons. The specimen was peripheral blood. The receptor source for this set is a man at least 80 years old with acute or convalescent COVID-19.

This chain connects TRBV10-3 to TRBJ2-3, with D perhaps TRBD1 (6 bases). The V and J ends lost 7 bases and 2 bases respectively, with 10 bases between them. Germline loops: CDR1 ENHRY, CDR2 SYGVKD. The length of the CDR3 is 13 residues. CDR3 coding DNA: TGTGCCATCAAGGGACACGACACAGATACGCAGTATTTT. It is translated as CAIKGHDTDTQYF.

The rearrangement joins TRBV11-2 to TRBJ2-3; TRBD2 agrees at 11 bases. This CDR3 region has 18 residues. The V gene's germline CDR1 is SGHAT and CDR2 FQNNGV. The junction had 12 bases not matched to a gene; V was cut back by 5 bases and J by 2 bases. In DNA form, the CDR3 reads TGTGCCAGCAGCCAACTAGCGGGAGCTTTTTTAATCACAGATACGCAGTATTTT. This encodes CASSQLAGAFLITDTQYF.

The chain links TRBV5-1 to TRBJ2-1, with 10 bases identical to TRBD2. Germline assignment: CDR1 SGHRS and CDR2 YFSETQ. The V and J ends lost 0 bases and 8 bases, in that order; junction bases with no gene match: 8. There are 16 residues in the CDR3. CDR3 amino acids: CASSLAVAGGVDEQFF. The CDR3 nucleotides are TGCGCCAGCAGCTTGGCGGTAGCGGGAGGAGTCGATGAGCAGTTCTTC.

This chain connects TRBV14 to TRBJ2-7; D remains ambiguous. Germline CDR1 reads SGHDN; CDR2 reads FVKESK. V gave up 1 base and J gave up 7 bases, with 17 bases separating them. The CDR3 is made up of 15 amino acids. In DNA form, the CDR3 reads TGTGCCAGCAGCCAAGTGCAGTCTATCAGAGGAGAGCAGTACTTC. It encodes CASSQVQSIRGEQYF.

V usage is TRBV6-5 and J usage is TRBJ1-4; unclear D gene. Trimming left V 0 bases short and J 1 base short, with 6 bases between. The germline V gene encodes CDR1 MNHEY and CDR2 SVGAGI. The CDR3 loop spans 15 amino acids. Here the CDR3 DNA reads TGTGCCAGCAGTTACTCGGCGGGAACTAATGAAAAACTGTTTTTT. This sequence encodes CASSYSAGTNEKLFF.

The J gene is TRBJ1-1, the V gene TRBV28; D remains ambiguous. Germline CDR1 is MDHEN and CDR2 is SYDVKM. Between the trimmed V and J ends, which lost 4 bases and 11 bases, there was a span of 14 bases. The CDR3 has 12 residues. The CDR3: CASSSSPGWAFF. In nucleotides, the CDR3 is TGTGCCAGCAGTTCTAGTCCGGGGTGGGCTTTCTTT.

In nucleotides, the CDR3 is TGTGCCAGCAGCCCCAGTCCTACTAGCTTGAACACCGGGGAGCTGTTTTTT. Its translation is CASSPSPTSLNTGELFF. This chain links TRBV2 with TRBJ2-2; D is possibly TRBD2 (6 bases). With 6 bases removed from V and 1 base from J, the gap between germline ends came to 18 bases. CDR1 and CDR2 (germline): SNHLY, FYNNEI. This CDR3 comprises 17 residues.

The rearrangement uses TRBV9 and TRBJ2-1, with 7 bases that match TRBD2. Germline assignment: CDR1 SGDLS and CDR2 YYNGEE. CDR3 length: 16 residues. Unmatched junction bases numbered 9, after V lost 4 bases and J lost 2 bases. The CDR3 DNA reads TGTGCCAGCAGCCGCCCTTCCGCGGGGGCCTACAATGAGCAGTTCTTC. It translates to CASSRPSAGAYNEQFF.

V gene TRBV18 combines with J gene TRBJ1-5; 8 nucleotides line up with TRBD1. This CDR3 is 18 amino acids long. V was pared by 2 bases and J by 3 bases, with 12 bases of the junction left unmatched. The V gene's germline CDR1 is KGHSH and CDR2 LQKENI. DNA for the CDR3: TGTGCCAGCTCACCAGGGAGACAGGGGACGGAGTACAATCAGCCCCAGCATTTT. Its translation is CASSPGRQGTEYNQPQHF.

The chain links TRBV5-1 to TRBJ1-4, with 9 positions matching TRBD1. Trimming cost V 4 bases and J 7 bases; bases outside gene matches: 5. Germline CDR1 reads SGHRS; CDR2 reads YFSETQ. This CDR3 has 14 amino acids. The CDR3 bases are TGCGCCAGCAGCCAGGGACAGGGAAGTGAAAAACTGTTTTTT. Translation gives CASSQGQGSEKLFF.

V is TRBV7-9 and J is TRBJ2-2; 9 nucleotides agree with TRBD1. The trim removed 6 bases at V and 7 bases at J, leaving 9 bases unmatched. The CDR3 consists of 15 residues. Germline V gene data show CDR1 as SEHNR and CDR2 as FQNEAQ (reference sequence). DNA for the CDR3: TGTGCCAGCAGTAGGGGACAGGGACACGTCGGGGAGCTGTTTTTT. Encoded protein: CASSRGQGHVGELFF.

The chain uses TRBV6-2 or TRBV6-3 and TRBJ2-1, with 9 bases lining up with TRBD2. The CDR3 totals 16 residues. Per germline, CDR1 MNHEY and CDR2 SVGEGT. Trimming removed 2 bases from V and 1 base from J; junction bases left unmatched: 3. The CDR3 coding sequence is TGTGCCAGCAGTTACCGACTAGCGGCATCCTACAATGAGCAGTTCTTC. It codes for CASSYRLAASYNEQFF.

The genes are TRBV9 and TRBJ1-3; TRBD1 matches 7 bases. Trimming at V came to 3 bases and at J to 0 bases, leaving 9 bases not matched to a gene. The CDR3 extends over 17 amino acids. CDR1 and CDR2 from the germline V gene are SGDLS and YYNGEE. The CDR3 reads CASSGGGTAISGNTIYF. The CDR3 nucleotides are TGTGCCAGCAGCGGAGGGGGGACAGCGATCTCTGGAAACACCATATATTTT.

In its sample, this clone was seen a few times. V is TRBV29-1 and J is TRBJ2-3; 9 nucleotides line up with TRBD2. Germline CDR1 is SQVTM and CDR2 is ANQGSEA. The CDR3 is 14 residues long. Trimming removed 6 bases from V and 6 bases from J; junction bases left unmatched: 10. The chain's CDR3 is CSVGNSGSGDTQYF. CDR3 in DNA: TGCAGCGTCGGGAATAGCGGGAGTGGGGATACGCAGTATTTT.

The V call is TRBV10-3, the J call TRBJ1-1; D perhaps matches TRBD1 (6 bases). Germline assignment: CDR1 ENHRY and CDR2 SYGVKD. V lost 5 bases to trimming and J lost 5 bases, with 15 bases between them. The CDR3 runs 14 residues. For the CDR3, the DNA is TGTGCCATCAGTCCGGACAGTGGAAGGACTGAAGCTTTCTTT. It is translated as CAISPDSGRTEAFF.

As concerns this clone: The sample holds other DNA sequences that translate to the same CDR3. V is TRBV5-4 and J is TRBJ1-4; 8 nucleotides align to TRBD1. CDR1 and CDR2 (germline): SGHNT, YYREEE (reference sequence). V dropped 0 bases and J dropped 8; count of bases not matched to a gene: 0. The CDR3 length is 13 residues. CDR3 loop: CASSLDRGEKLFF. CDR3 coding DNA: TGTGCCAGCAGCTTGGACAGGGGGGAAAAACTGTTTTTT. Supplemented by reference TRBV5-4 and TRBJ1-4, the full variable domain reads ETGVTQSPTHLIKTRGQQVTLRCSSQSGHNTVSWYQQALGQGPQFIFQYYREEENGRGNFPPRFSGLQFPNYSSELNVNALELDDSALYLCASSLDRGEKLFFGSGTQLSVL.

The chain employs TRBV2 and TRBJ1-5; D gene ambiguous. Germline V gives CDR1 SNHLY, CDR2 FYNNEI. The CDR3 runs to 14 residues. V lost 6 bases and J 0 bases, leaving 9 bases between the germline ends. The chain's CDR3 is CASSRVNSNQPQHF. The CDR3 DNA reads TGTGCCAGCAGCCGCGTGAATAGCAATCAGCCCCAGCATTTT.

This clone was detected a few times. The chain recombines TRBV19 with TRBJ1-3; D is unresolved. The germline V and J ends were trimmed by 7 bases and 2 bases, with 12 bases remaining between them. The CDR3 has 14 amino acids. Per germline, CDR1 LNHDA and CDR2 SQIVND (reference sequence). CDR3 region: CASNQAGAGNTIYF. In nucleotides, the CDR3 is TGTGCCAGTAACCAGGCCGGGGCTGGAAACACCATATATTTT.